One sample yielded the 7 T cell receptor beta chains listed below, sequenced in a study of tumour-infiltrating T cells in Burkitt lymphoma. The protocol was immunoSEQ multiplex PCR, while the TCRdb copy is restricted to in-frame clones and leaves out a portion. Seen here are around 50,000 clones, about a third observed once, and the top ten hold 2.9%. Sequencing input: tumor tissue. The receptors originated from a human donor with Burkitt lymphoma.

This CDR3 reads CASSPQATAANQPQHF. The CDR3 bases are TGTGCCAGCAGCCCGCAGGCCACAGCTGCAAATCAGCCCCAGCATTTT. The chain combines TRBV4-2 with TRBJ1-5, with D unresolved. The CDR3 length is 16 residues. Germline assignment: CDR1 LGHNA and CDR2 YNFKEQ. The germline V and J ends were trimmed by 4 bases and 4 bases, with 17 bases remaining between them.

The CDR3 reads CATSRAPGQTAQSGANVLTF. CDR3 coding DNA: TGTGCCACCAGCAGAGCCCCCGGACAGACCGCCCAATCTGGGGCCAACGTCCTGACTTTC. This chain uses TRBV15 with TRBJ2-6, with D perhaps matching TRBD1 (6 bases). The CDR3 contains 20 residues. Trimming cost V 1 base and J 1 base, with 20 bases left between them. The germline gives CDR1 LNHNV, CDR2 YYDKDF (reference sequence).

There are a few counts of this clone. The rearrangement uses TRBV7-9 and TRBJ2-5, with TRBD1 identical over 7 bases. This CDR3 has 14 residues. V lost 0 bases to trimming and J lost 5 bases; unmatched junction nucleotides: 3. Germline V CDR1 and CDR2: SEHNR, FQNEAQ (reference sequence). The CDR3 spells CASSLAGGLETQYF. CDR3 DNA sequence: TGTGCCAGCAGCTTAGCAGGGGGCCTGGAGACCCAGTACTTC.

The chain links TRBV6-1 to TRBJ2-1; TRBD2 agrees at 8 bases. Losses at the gene ends were 2 bases for V and 0 bases for J; bases not matched to a gene: 12. The CDR3 has 19 residues. CDR1 is MNHNS and CDR2 is SASEGT in the germline V gene. The CDR3 sequence is CASSELRGDSISSYNEQFF. The DNA for the CDR3 is TGTGCCAGCAGTGAACTGCGGGGGGACTCAATTAGCTCCTACAATGAGCAGTTCTTC.

This clone was detected only once. V usage is TRBV4-3 and J usage is TRBJ1-4, with 9 bases that match TRBD1. Per germline, CDR1 LGHNA and CDR2 YSLEER. The CDR3 length is 18 residues. V was clipped by 3 bases and J by 7 bases; unmatched bases: 15. As DNA, the CDR3 is TGCGCCAGCAGCCATGTTATCACGATCGGGACAGGGCTTGAAAAACTGTTTTTT. Translation gives CASSHVITIGTGLEKLFF.

This clone was observed a handful of times. V gene TRBV6-5 combines with J gene TRBJ2-3; D perhaps matches TRBD2 (7 bases). V was shortened by 4 bases and J by 5 bases, with 16 bases between the two germline ends. Germline values: CDR1 MNHEY, CDR2 SVGAGI. This CDR3 spans 15 amino acids. The CDR3 spells CASSWEGGRGDTQYF. CDR3 in DNA: TGTGCCAGCAGTTGGGAGGGGGGGCGGGGAGATACGCAGTATTTT.

Only a few counts were recorded for this clone. This chain joins TRBV5-6 and TRBJ2-4, with TRBD1 matching over 7 bases. From germline, CDR1 is SGHDT and CDR2 YYEEEE. The J segment lost 2 bases and the V segment lost 2 bases, leaving 7 bases of the junction unmatched. CDR3 length: 16 amino acids. CDR3 amino acids: CASSFLTGDPKNIQYF. The CDR3 DNA sequence: TGTGCCAGCAGCTTTCTAACAGGGGACCCCAAAAACATTCAGTACTTC.